Presented here are 27 T cell receptor beta chains from one specimen sequenced in a study of vaccination and CD4 T cells after COVID-19. No antigens are known for them. The Oncomine TCR Beta short-read assay sequenced DNA from cultured CD4+ T cells. TCRdb used MiXCR to reprocess the PCR reads, holding one entry per CDR3 protein. This table holds over 4,000 distinct CDR3 sequences, approximately 59% found once. Treatment of the sample: approximately 11-day PBMC culture with coronavirus spike peptide pools or control peptides (ViraFEST assay). During the years 2011-2018, before the COVID-19 pandemic, the unexposed donor's CD4+ T cells were collected. The source material was CD4+ T cells from blood, cultured in vitro. The receptors were sampled from a human donor in good health.

This chain uses TRBV6-2 or TRBV6-3 with TRBJ2-1; 9 bases agree with TRBD2. With 8 bases clipped from V and 4 bases from J, the junction kept 12 bases outside the gene matches. This CDR3 spans 16 amino acids. Germline CDR1 and CDR2: MNHEY and SVGEGT. CDR3 sequence reads: CASRVGRLAGYNEQFF. CDR3 nucleotide sequence: TGTGCCAGCCGTGTCGGGAGGCTAGCGGGATACAATGAGCAGTTCTTC.

The chain is built from TRBV11-2 and TRBJ2-3, with 8 bases that match TRBD2. Germline CDR1 and CDR2: SGHAT and FQNNGV. V shed 1 base and J 6 bases; nucleotides not matched to a gene: 6. The CDR3 is made up of 15 amino acids. This chain's CDR3 is CASSLGGLGADTQYF. The CDR3 coding sequence is TGTGCCAGCAGCTTAGGGGGACTAGGTGCTGATACGCAGTATTTT.

The chain couples TRBV7-9 to TRBJ1-2; 7 bases match TRBD1. Germline values: CDR1 SEHNR, CDR2 FQNEAQ (reference sequence). This CDR3 is built from 16 residues. The ends lost 1 base at V and 4 bases at J; junction bases unmatched: 9. The chain's CDR3 is CASSLGGTGESYGYTF. The CDR3 coding sequence is TGTGCCAGCAGCTTAGGAGGAACAGGGGAGAGCTATGGCTACACCTTC.

This clonotype was counted between two and nine times. The V gene is TRBV20-1, the J gene TRBJ1-5; TRBD1 is a possible D gene (6 bases). The CDR3 spans 13 residues. V was clipped by 6 bases and J by 6 bases, with 15 bases between them. The germline V gene has CDR1 DFQATT and CDR2 SNEGSKA (reference sequence). In DNA form, the CDR3 reads TGCAGTGCGGAAACAGGGAGCGGTCAGCCCCAGCATTTT. This encodes CSAETGSGQPQHF.

The chain employs TRBV19 and TRBJ1-5, with a possible D match to TRBD1 (5 bases). This CDR3 contains 13 residues. The V end lost 10 bases, the J end lost 5 bases, and 15 bases lay between the germline ends. The V gene's germline CDR1 is LNHDA and CDR2 SQIVND (reference sequence). The CDR3 sequence is CATSDIAHQPQHF. For the CDR3, the DNA is TGTGCCACCTCGGACATCGCACATCAGCCCCAGCATTTT.

The chain joins TRBV7-2 to TRBJ2-7; 9 bases line up with TRBD1. Germline V CDR1 and CDR2: SGHTA, FQGNSA. The length of the CDR3 is 16 residues. The V and J ends lost 5 bases and 2 bases, in that order; junction bases with no gene match: 10. CDR3: CASSLTGTGTTYEQYF. CDR3 coding DNA: TGTGCCAGCAGCCTGACCGGGACAGGGACCACCTACGAGCAGTACTTC.

This chain joins TRBV11-1 and TRBJ2-2, with 13 nucleotides matching TRBD2. Per germline, CDR1 SGHAT and CDR2 FQDESV (reference sequence). Trimming at V came to 3 bases and at J to 3 bases, leaving 7 bases not matched to a gene. This CDR3 has 18 amino acids. The DNA for the CDR3 is TGTGCCAGCAGCTTCCCTACTAGCGGGAGGGGGCACACCGGGGAGCTGTTTTTT. Translation gives CASSFPTSGRGHTGELFF.

V and J are TRBV6-1 and TRBJ1-5; D ambiguous. The CDR3 length is 13 residues. The germline V and J ends were trimmed by 6 bases and 5 bases, with 11 bases remaining between them. Germline V gene data show CDR1 as MNHNS and CDR2 as SASEGT. The CDR3 sequence: CASSSSDDQPQHF. DNA of the CDR3: TGTGCCAGCAGCTCGTCCGACGATCAGCCCCAGCATTTT.

Only one count was recorded for this clonotype. The V call is TRBV7-2, the J call TRBJ1-1; D remains ambiguous. CDR1 and CDR2 (germline): SGHTA, FQGNSA. V gave up 1 base and J gave up 4 bases, with 10 bases separating them. This CDR3 is 14 amino acids long. In DNA, the CDR3 is TGTGCCAGCAGCTTAGAGGGTATAGGCACTGAAGCTTTCTTT. Protein: CASSLEGIGTEAFF.

V is TRBV18 and J is TRBJ1-5; unclear D gene. CDR3 size: 14 residues. V lost 3 bases and J lost 12, with 18 bases in between. From germline, CDR1 is KGHSH and CDR2 LQKENI. CDR3 sequence: CASSPTTEGLIQHF. In DNA, the CDR3 is TGTGCCAGCTCACCCACTACGGAGGGTTTGATCCAGCATTTT.

A remark on this clonotype: One end of the junction is discordant with germline, which a read error may explain. The J gene is TRBJ1-2, the V gene TRBV30; no clear D. This CDR3 is 13 amino acids long. The germline CDR1 and CDR2 sequences are GTSNPN and SVGIG (reference sequence). CDR3 sequence reads: CAWSPDGTYGYAF. The CDR3 bases are TGTGCCTGGAGTCCCGACGGAACCTATGGCTACGCCTTC.

The chain recombines TRBV6-1 with TRBJ2-7, with D perhaps matching TRBD2 (5 bases). Germline V gene lookup returns CDR1 MNHNS and CDR2 SASEGT. The CDR3 runs to 12 residues. V lost 4 bases and J lost 8, with 12 bases in between. This CDR3 reads CASSALGVKQYF. CDR3 coding DNA: TGTGCCAGCAGTGCTCTCGGGGTCAAGCAGTACTTC.

By its share, this clonotype is large. The chain carries TRBV6-1 and TRBJ2-7; D may be TRBD1 (6 bases). CDR1 and CDR2 from the germline V gene are MNHNS and SASEGT. V lost 6 bases to trimming and J lost 2 bases, with 11 bases between them. CDR3 size: 13 residues. In nucleotides, the CDR3 is TGTGCCAGCAGCCGCGCAGGGGCCTACGAGCAGTACTTC. Encoded protein: CASSRAGAYEQYF.

For the CDR3, the DNA is TGTGCCAGCAGCTTGGCCACCGGGCTAGCGTACGATGAGCAGTTCTTC. This translates into CASSLATGLAYDEQFF. V gene TRBV5-6 combines with J gene TRBJ2-1; D may be TRBD2 (6 bases). Germline V gene data show CDR1 as SGHDT and CDR2 as YYEEEE. The CDR3 consists of 16 residues. Deletions cut 0 bases from V and 8 bases from J, with 18 bases between.

The chain joins TRBV20-1 to TRBJ2-7; D is ambiguous. The germline V gene encodes CDR1 DFQATT and CDR2 SNEGSKA (reference sequence). The CDR3 is 15 residues long. The V end lost 3 bases, the J end lost 2 bases, and 17 bases lay between the germline ends. The CDR3 is CSARLGRPDPYEQYF. DNA for the CDR3: TGCAGTGCTAGGCTCGGCAGGCCTGACCCCTACGAGCAGTACTTC.

This chain's CDR3 is CASSLGGTGGTEAFF. CDR3 nucleotide sequence: TGCGCCAGCAGCTTGGGGGGAACAGGAGGGACTGAAGCTTTCTTT. The chain recombines TRBV5-1 with TRBJ1-1; tentative D call: TRBD1 (5 bases). Germline lookup yields CDR1 SGHRS and CDR2 YFSETQ. Trimming removed 0 bases from V and 5 bases from J, with 14 bases in between. This CDR3 contains 15 residues.

V gene TRBV19 combines with J gene TRBJ1-1; tentative D call: TRBD1 (6 bases). CDR3 length equals 15 residues. V was clipped by 6 bases and J by 10 bases, with 24 bases between them. The germline gives CDR1 LNHDA, CDR2 SQIVND (reference sequence). Here the CDR3 reads CASSATGTGNVGAFF. For the CDR3, the DNA is TGTGCCAGTAGCGCGACAGGTACTGGCAATGTAGGAGCTTTCTTT.

The CDR3 protein is CASGAGVVDTQYF. The CDR3 DNA reads as TGTGCCAGCGGGGCAGGGGTAGTAGATACGCAGTATTTT. This chain joins TRBV2 and TRBJ2-3, with D possibly matching TRBD1 (6 bases). This CDR3 contains 13 residues. CDR1 and CDR2 (germline): SNHLY, FYNNEI. The germline V and J ends were trimmed by 8 bases and 5 bases, with 14 bases remaining between them.

This clonotype came up a few times. The rearrangement links TRBV27 to TRBJ1-5; the D is unclear. This CDR3 comprises 14 residues. In germline, CDR1 is MNHEY, CDR2 SMNVEV (reference sequence). V lost 3 bases and J 1 base, leaving 7 bases between the germline ends. CDR3 loop: CASSLEGSNQPQHF. CDR3 in DNA: TGTGCCAGCAGTTTGGAAGGAAGCAATCAGCCCCAGCATTTT.

This clonotype turned up a few times. The CDR3 DNA reads as TGTGCCTGTAAAAGGGGGTTGGCCTACGAGCAGTACTTC. Translation gives CACKRGLAYEQYF. The chain is built from TRBV30 and TRBJ2-7; tentative D call: TRBD1 (6 bases). Germline CDR1 is GTSNPN and CDR2 is SVGIG (reference sequence). Trimming took off 6 bases at V and 2 bases at J, with 14 bases between the two ends. The CDR3 length is 13 residues.

V and J are TRBV7-2 and TRBJ1-1; D is ambiguous. Germline loops: CDR1 SGHTA, CDR2 FQGNSA. V was shortened by 1 base and J by 3 bases, with 12 bases between the two germline ends. The CDR3 is 15 residues long. The CDR3 DNA reads TGTGCCAGCAGCTTAGAGGGTCTCAGACACACTGAAGCTTTCTTT. It specifies CASSLEGLRHTEAFF.

The chain employs TRBV10-2 and TRBJ1-2; no clear D. V shed 0 bases and J shed 7 bases, with 12 bases lying between them. Germline V gene sequence: CDR1 WSHSY, CDR2 SAAADI. The CDR3 consists of 14 residues. The CDR3 coding sequence is TGCGCCAGCAGTGAGTCTCAGGTTATTGGTGGCTACACCTTC. Translated: CASSESQVIGGYTF.

V usage is TRBV20-1 and J usage is TRBJ1-1, with a possible D match to TRBD1 (5 bases). Germline-derived CDR1 and CDR2 are DFQATT and SNEGSKA (reference sequence). This CDR3 region has 12 residues. The V and J ends lost 5 bases and 10 bases respectively, with 17 bases between them. CDR3 bases: TGCAGTGCTCCACCCCAAGGGGCTGGAGCTTTCTTT. Its translation: CSAPPQGAGAFF.

J is TRBJ1-1 and V is TRBV19; a possible D gene is TRBD1 (5 bases). V was clipped by 8 bases and J by 4 bases, with 14 bases between them. Per the germline V gene, CDR1 is LNHDA and CDR2 is SQIVND (reference sequence). The CDR3 runs to 13 residues. CDR3 nucleotides: TGTGCCAGTTCCTGGATGGGGGGCACTGAAGCTTTCTTT. Amino acids: CASSWMGGTEAFF.

This chain connects TRBV7-6 to TRBJ2-7, with D unclear. V was shortened by 5 bases and J by 6 bases, with 20 bases between the two germline ends. Germline V gene data show CDR1 as SGHVS and CDR2 as FNYEAQ. The CDR3 consists of 15 residues. CDR3 sequence reads: CASSPSPGYLGEQYF. In nucleotides, the CDR3 is TGTGCCAGCAGCCCCTCCCCGGGCTATCTCGGCGAGCAGTACTTC. The full variable domain, its missing parts supplied by reference TRBV7-6 and TRBJ2-7, is GAGVSQSPRYKVTKRGQDVALRCDPISGHVSLYWYRQALGQGPEFLTYFNYEAQQDKSGLPNDRFSAERPEGSISTLTIQRTEQRDSAMYRCASSPSPGYLGEQYFGPGTRLTVT.

This clonotype was detected only once. This rearrangement joins TRBV19 to TRBJ2-3, with 13 bases that match TRBD2. The CDR3 contains 17 residues. Germline-derived CDR1 and CDR2 are LNHDA and SQIVND (reference sequence). After removal of 6 bases from V and 5 bases from J, the junction contained 11 bases not matched to a gene. CDR3 nucleotides: TGTGCCAGTAGACCCAACGGACTAGCGGGAGTAAGAGATACGCAGTATTTT. Its translation: CASRPNGLAGVRDTQYF.

The chain links TRBV20-1 to TRBJ1-5; 7 bases fit TRBD1. This CDR3 contains 15 residues. Unmatched junction bases numbered 8, after V lost 1 base and J lost 5 bases. Germline CDR1 is DFQATT and CDR2 is SNEGSKA (reference sequence). CDR3 region: CSARVEDRRDQPQHF. For the CDR3, the DNA is TGCAGTGCTAGAGTAGAGGACAGGCGTGATCAGCCCCAGCATTTT.